This T cell receptor (beta chain) was profiled in a study of early T cells in non-severe SARS-CoV-2 infection. CDR1 is SNHLY, CDR2 FYNNEI, per germline. The CDR3 is 15 amino acids. V lost 4 bases to trimming and J lost 5 bases, with 15 bases between them. This clonotype was seen many times. Its antigen is unknown. cDNA molecules, individually, were tagged with unique molecular identifiers. TCRdb used MiXCR to reprocess the 5' RACE reads, holding one entry per CDR3 protein. The sample has about 57,000 distinct CDR3 sequences; 10% to 15% are singletons. Findings of the study overall: Anti-spike CD8 responses were favored by VDJdb matching, which missed private and CD4 specificities.

The source of this sequence is an adult who was a healthcare worker with PCR-confirmed SARS-CoV-2 infection or an uninfected control (not recorded which). V is TRBV2 and J is TRBJ1-5, with a possible D match to TRBD1 (6 bases). Sample: whole blood. The CDR3 region has the DNA TGTGCCAGCAGTGTCGGCCAGGGGAGCTATCAGCCCCAGCATTTT. Its translation is CASSVGQGSYQPQHF. The complete variable domain, with remaining parts taken from reference TRBV2 and TRBJ1-5, reads EPEVTQTPSHQVTQMGQEVILRCVPISNHLYFYWYRQILGQKVEFLVSFYNNEISEKSEIFDDQFSVERPDGSNFTLKIRSTKLEDSAMYFCASSVGQGSYQPQHFGDGTRLSIL.